This T cell receptor (beta chain) was retrieved from a study of vaccination and CD4 T cells after COVID-19. Study-wide context: Post-COVID draws followed diagnosis by a median around 100 days (range 35 to 161). The study, taken as a whole, reports: Researchers report that 304 of 307 vaccine-specific clones in convalescent patients proved spike mono-reactive.

As for this clonotype: As yet, its antigen is unknown.

Germline V gene lookup returns CDR1 LNHNV and CDR2 YYDKDF (reference sequence). V was cut by 5 bases and J by 5 bases, with 11 bases left in between. CDR3 size: 13 residues. The treatment is: approximately 9-day PBMC culture with coronavirus spike peptide pools or control peptides (ViraFEST assay). The Oncomine TCR Beta short-read assay was applied to DNA of cultured CD4+ T cells. Genomic DNA was isolated from cultured CD4+ T cells. TCRdb reanalysed the PCR reads using MiXCR and keeps one entry per CDR3 protein. Among some 13,000 distinct CDR3 sequences listed, roughly 60% were seen once. This chain links TRBV15 with TRBJ2-3; D gene uncertain. This sequence was found in a human donor who had recovered from COVID-19. The material sequenced was CD4+ T cells from blood, cultured in vitro. In nucleotides, the CDR3 is TGTGCCACCAGCTCCGCGCCCCTAGATACGCAGTATTTT. Its protein is CATSSAPLDTQYF.